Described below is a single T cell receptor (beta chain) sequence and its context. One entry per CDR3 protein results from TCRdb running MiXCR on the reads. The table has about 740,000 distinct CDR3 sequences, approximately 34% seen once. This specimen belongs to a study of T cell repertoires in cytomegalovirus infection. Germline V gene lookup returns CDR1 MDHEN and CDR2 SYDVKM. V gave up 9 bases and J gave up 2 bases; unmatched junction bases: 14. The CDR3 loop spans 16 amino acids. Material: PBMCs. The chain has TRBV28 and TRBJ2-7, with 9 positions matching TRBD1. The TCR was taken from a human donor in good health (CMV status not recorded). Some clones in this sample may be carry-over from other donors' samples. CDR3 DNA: TGTGCCAGGAATTTATCGCCGGGACAGGGAACCTACGAGCAGTACTTC. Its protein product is CARNLSPGQGTYEQYF. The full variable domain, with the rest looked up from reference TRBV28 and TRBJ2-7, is DVKVTQSSRYLVKRTGEKVFLECVQDMDHENMFWYRQDPGLGLRLIYFSYDVKMKEKGDIPEGYSVSREKKERFSLILESASTNQTSMYLCARNLSPGQGTYEQYFGPGTRLTVT.